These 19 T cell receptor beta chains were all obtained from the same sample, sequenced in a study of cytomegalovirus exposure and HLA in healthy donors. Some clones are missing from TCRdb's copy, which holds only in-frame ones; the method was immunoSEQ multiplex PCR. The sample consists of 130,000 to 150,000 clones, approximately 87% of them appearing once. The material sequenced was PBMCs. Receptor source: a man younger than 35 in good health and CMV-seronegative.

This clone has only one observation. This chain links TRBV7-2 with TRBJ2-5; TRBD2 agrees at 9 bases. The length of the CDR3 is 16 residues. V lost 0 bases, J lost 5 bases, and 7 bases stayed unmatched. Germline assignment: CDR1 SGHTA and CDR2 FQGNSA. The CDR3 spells CASSLAPGLAQETQYF. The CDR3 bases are TGTGCCAGCAGCTTAGCTCCGGGACTAGCCCAGGAGACCCAGTACTTC.

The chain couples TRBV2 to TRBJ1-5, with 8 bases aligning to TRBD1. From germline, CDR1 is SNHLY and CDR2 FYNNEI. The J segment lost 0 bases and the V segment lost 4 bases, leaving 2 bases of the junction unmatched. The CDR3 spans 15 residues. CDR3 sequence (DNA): TGTGCCAGCAGTGGACAGGGGTCTAGCAATCAGCCCCAGCATTTT. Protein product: CASSGQGSSNQPQHF. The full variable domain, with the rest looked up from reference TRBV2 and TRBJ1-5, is EPEVTQTPSHQVTQMGQEVILRCVPISNHLYFYWYRQILGQKVEFLVSFYNNEISEKSEIFDDQFSVERPDGSNFTLKIRSTKLEDSAMYFCASSGQGSSNQPQHFGDGTRLSIL.

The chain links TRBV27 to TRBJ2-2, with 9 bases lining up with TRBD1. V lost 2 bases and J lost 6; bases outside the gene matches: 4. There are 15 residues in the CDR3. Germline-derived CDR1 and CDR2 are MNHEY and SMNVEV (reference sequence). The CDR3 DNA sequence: TGTGCCAGCAGTTTAGCACGGACAGGGGCCGGGGAGCTGTTTTTT. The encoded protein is CASSLARTGAGELFF.

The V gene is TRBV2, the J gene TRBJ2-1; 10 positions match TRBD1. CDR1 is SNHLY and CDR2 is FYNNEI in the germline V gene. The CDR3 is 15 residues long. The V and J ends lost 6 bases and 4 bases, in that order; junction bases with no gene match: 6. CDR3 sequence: CASRFRDRGYNEQFF. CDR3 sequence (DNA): TGTGCCAGCAGGTTCCGGGACAGGGGTTACAATGAGCAGTTCTTC. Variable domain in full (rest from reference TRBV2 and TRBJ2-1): EPEVTQTPSHQVTQMGQEVILRCVPISNHLYFYWYRQILGQKVEFLVSFYNNEISEKSEIFDDQFSVERPDGSNFTLKIRSTKLEDSAMYFCASRFRDRGYNEQFFGPGTRLTVL.

DNA for the CDR3: TGTGCCAGCAGTGACCACATACCCGGCGGAGATACGCAGTATTTT. It translates to CASSDHIPGGDTQYF. The chain employs TRBV25-1 and TRBJ2-3, with D uncertain. The CDR3 spans 15 residues. The V gene lost 3 bases and the J gene lost 5 bases, with 15 bases spanning the gap. Per the germline V gene, CDR1 is MGHDK and CDR2 is SYGVNS.

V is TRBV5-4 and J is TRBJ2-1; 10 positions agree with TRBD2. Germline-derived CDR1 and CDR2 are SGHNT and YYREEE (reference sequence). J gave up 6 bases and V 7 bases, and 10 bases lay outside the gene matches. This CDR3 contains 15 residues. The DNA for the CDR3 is TGTGCCAGCGAGCGAGCGGGGGGGCCAGGCAATGAGCAGTTCTTC. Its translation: CASERAGGPGNEQFF.

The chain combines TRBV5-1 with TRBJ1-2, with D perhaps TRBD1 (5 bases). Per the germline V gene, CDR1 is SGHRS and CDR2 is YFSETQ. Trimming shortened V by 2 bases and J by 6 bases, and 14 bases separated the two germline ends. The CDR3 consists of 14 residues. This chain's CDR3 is CASSLYGQSHGYTF. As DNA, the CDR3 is TGCGCCAGCAGCTTATATGGACAATCCCATGGCTACACCTTC.

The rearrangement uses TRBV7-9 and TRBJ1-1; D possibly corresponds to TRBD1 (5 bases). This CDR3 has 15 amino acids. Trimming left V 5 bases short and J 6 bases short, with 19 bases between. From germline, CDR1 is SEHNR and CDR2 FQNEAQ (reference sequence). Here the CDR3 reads CASSPSHQGVSEAFF. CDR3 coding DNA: TGTGCCAGCAGCCCCTCTCATCAGGGTGTTTCTGAAGCTTTCTTT.

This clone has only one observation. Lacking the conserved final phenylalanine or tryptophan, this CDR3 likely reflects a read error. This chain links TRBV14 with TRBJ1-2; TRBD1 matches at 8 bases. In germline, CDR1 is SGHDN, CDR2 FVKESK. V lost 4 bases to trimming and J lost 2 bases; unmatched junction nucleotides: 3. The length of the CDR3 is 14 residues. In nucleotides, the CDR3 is TGTGCCAGCAGCCGACGGACAGGGAACTATGGCTACACCCTC. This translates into CASSRRTGNYGYTL.

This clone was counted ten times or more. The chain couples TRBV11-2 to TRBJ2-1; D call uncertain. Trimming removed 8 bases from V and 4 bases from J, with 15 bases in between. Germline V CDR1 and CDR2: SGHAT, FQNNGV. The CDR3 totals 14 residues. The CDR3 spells CASQLAVVYNEQFF. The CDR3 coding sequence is TGTGCCAGCCAGCTGGCGGTCGTTTACAATGAGCAGTTCTTC.

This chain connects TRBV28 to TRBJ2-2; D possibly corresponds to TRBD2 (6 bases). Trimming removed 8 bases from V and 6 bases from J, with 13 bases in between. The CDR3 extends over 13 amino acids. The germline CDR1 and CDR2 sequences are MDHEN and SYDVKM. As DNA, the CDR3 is TGTGCCAGCGCAAACCGGAGGGCCGGGGAGCTGTTTTTT. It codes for CASANRRAGELFF.

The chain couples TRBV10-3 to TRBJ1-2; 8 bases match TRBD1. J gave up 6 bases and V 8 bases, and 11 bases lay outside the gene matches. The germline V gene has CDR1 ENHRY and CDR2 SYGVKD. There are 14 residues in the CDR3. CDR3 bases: TGTGCCATCGCTAACGGACAGGGAAGAGATGGCTACACCTTC. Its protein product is CAIANGQGRDGYTF.

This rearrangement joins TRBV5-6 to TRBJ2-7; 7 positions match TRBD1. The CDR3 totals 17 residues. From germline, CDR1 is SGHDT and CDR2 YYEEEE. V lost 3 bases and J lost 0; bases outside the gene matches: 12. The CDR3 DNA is TGTGCCAGCAGCTCTAATCTCCGGACAGGAAGCTCCTACGAGCAGTACTTC. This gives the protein CASSSNLRTGSSYEQYF.

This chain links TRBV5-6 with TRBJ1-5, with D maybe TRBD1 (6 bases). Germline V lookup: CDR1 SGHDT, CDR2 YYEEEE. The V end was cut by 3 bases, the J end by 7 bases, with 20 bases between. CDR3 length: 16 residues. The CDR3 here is CASSSRGTGNIQPQHF. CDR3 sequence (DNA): TGTGCCAGCAGCTCTCGCGGAACAGGGAACATCCAGCCCCAGCATTTT.

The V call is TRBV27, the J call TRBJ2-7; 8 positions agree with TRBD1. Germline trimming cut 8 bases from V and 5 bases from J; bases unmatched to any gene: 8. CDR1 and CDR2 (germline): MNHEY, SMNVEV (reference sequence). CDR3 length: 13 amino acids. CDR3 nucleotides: TGTGCCAGCCGGACAGGGATCCTCGACGAGCAGTACTTC. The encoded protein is CASRTGILDEQYF.

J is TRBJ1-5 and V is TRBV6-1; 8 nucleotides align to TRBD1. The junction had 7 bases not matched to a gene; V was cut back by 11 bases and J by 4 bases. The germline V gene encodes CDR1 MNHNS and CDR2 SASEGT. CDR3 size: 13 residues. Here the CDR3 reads CAGGTGANQPQHF. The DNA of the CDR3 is TGTGCCGGCGGGACAGGAGCTAATCAGCCCCAGCATTTT.

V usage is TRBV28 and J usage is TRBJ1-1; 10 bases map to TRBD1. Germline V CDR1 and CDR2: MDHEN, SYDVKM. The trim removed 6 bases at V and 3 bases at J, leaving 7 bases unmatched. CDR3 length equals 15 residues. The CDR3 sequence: CASSLRTGGYTEAFF. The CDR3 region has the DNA TGTGCCAGCAGCCTGAGGACAGGGGGTTACACTGAAGCTTTCTTT.

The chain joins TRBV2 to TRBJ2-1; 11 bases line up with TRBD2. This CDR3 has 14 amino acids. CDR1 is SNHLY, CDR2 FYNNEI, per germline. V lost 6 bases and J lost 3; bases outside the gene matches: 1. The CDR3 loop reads CASRGTSGYNEQFF. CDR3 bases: TGTGCCAGCAGGGGGACTAGCGGCTACAATGAGCAGTTCTTC.

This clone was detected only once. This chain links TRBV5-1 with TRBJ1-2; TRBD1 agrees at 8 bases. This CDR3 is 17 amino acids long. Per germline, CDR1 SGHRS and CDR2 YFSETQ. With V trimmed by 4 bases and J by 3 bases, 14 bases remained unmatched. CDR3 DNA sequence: TGCGCCAGCAGCACAGGACAGGGTCTCGGTTGGGACTATGGCTACACCTTC. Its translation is CASSTGQGLGWDYGYTF.